This T cell receptor beta chain was identified during a study of blood T cell repertoires in COVID-19. This CDR3 is 15 amino acids long. V was clipped by 7 bases and J by 6 bases; unmatched bases: 9. Looked up from germline, CDR1 is MDHEN and CDR2 is SYDVKM. Profiling relied on immunoSEQ multiplex PCR, and the TCRdb table lists in-frame clones only, not all of them. The table records roughly 200,000 clones, about 88% of them present only once. Sequences were obtained from PBMCs or T cells enriched from blood (not recorded which). The V call is TRBV28, the J call TRBJ1-6, with 7 bases that match TRBD1. The sequence was collected from a woman aged 25 to 39 who had been exposed to COVID-19. The CDR3 bases are TGTGCCAGCACCCCTCACGACAGGGTTAATTCACCCCTCCACTTT. Protein sequence: CASTPHDRVNSPLHF.